These T cell receptor beta chains were read from a single sample in a study of T cells in Graves' hyperthyroidism and ophthalmopathy. TCRdb reprocessed the multiplex PCR reads with MiXCR, giving one entry per CDR3 protein. The data contain 650,000 to 750,000 distinct CDR3 sequences, 14% of them singletons. Sequences were obtained from blood. These receptors all stem from a woman younger than 30 with Graves' hyperthyroidism. The CDR3 runs from the conserved cysteine through the conserved F or W. A D gene is named only where the DNA matches it firmly. Clone size is shown for a subset of rows, as once, few, many or a class of expanded clone.

j_call clone_size v_call cdr3_length d_call cdr3_aa cdr3_nt
TRBJ2-1 - TRBV18 14 - CASHVGGTYNEQFF TGTGCCAGCCATGTGGGGGGCACCTACAATGAGCAGTTCTTC
TRBJ2-7 many TRBV9 15 - CASSVEGGVSYEQYF TGTGCCAGCAGCGTCGAAGGTGGAGTCTCCTACGAGCAGTACTTC
TRBJ2-3 many TRBV12-3/TRBV12-4 15 TRBD2 CASSLFSGRADTQYF TGTGCCAGCAGTTTATTTAGCGGGAGGGCAGATACGCAGTATTTT
TRBJ2-7 many TRBV30 14 TRBD2 CAWSVGLAAYEQYF TGTGCCTGGAGTGTCGGGCTAGCGGCCTACGAGCAGTACTTC
TRBJ1-1 - TRBV29-1 13 - CSVDRGAYTEAFF TGCAGCGTTGACCGGGGGGCCTACACTGAAGCTTTCTTT
TRBJ2-5 - TRBV3-1 16 - CASSQDRGRRLETQYF TGTGCCAGCAGCCAAGACAGGGGCCGACGCTTGGAGACCCAGTACTTC
TRBJ2-7 many TRBV30 18 TRBD2 CAWSSARLAGGPSYEQYF TGTGCCTGGAGTAGTGCAAGGCTAGCGGGAGGGCCCTCCTACGAGCAGTACTTC
TRBJ2-7 - TRBV28 13 - CASSSTPLAEQYF TGTGCCAGCAGTTCGACCCCTCTCGCGGAGCAGTACTTC
TRBJ2-5 many TRBV5-8 14 TRBD2 CASSLGRGQETQYF TGTGCCAGCAGCTTGGGGCGGGGGCAAGAGACCCAGTACTTC
TRBJ1-5 many TRBV28 16 - CASSASPDHSNQPQHF TGTGCCAGCAGTGCATCTCCGGACCATAGCAATCAGCCCCAGCATTTT
TRBJ2-5 - TRBV3-1 15 - CASSPGVMEPETQYF TGTGCCAGCAGCCCCGGGGTCATGGAGCCCGAGACCCAGTACTTC
TRBJ2-4 - TRBV5-1 13 - CASSLVGVNIQYF TGCGCCAGCAGCTTGGTTGGGGTCAACATTCAGTACTTC
TRBJ1-3 - TRBV15 13 - CATSRGVGDTIYF TGTGCCACCAGCAGAGGGGTAGGGGACACCATATATTTT
TRBJ1-1 many TRBV18 14 TRBD1 CASSVQGAGTEAFF TGTGCCAGCTCAGTACAGGGGGCGGGCACTGAAGCTTTCTTT
TRBJ2-1 many TRBV11-2 16 TRBD2 CASSLASRRGGDEQFF TGTGCCAGCAGCTTAGCCTCACGAAGGGGAGGGGATGAGCAGTTCTTC
TRBJ2-3 few TRBV6-2/TRBV6-3 12 - CASSPGGITQYF TGTGCCAGCAGCCCCGGAGGGATTACGCAGTATTTT